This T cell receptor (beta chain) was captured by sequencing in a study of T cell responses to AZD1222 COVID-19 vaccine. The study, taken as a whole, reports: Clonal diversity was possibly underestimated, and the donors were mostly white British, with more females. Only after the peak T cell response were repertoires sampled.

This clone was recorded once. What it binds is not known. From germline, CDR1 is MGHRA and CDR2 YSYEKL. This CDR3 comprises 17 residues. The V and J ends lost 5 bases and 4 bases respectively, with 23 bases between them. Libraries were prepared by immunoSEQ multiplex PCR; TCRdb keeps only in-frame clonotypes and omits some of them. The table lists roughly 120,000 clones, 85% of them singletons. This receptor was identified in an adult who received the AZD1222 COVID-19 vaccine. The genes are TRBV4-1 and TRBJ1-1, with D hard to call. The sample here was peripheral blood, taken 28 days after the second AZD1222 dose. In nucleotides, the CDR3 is TGCGCCAGCAGCGCCCGAAGTCGCGGTCCAAAGGGCACTGAAGCTTTCTTT. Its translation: CASSARSRGPKGTEAFF.